This T cell receptor (beta chain) was sequenced for a study of blood T cell repertoires in COVID-19. Whole-study context: Researchers got acute and convalescent COVID-19 samples from the United States, Italy and Spain. PBMCs, B-cell-depleted T cells, or T cells provided the cDNA or gDNA that made up the material.

J lost 2 bases, V lost 6 bases, and 6 bases had no gene match. The CDR3 is 15 amino acids. Germline lookup yields CDR1 SGHVS and CDR2 FNYEAQ. The data were produced by immunoSEQ multiplex PCR, yet TCRdb's version contains in-frame clones alone and is incomplete. This repertoire shows fewer than 500,000 clones, approximately 88% found once; its top ten account for 0.95% to 1%. This clonotype was obtained from a woman aged 25 to 39 with acute COVID-19. The J gene is TRBJ1-4, the V gene TRBV7-6, with 7 nucleotides matching TRBD1. The material sequenced was PBMCs or T cells enriched from blood (not recorded which). In DNA form, the CDR3 reads TGTGCCAGCAGGTCCACAGGGGTTACTAATGAAAAACTGTTTTTT. The encoded protein is CASRSTGVTNEKLFF. Drawing the rest from reference TRBV7-6 and TRBJ1-4, the complete variable domain is GAGVSQSPRYKVTKRGQDVALRCDPISGHVSLYWYRQALGQGPEFLTYFNYEAQQDKSGLPNDRFSAERPEGSISTLTIQRTEQRDSAMYRCASRSTGVTNEKLFFGSGTQLSVL.